Presented here are 14 T cell receptor gamma chains from one specimen sequenced in a study of γδ T cells in repeated Plasmodium falciparum infection. TCRdb reprocessed the multiplex PCR reads through CATT. The data hold 28,000 or so gamma-chain clones, with around 1.4% observed a single time. Bulk repertoires came from Vgamma9/Vdelta2+ or Vdelta2-negative gammadelta T cells flow-sorted from PBMC. The specimen sequenced was gamma-delta T cells from blood. The receptors stem from a pool of human donors (malaria-infected and uninfected, not separated).

The table lists this clone with a few counts. With only one base between it and a far larger clone, this is likely a read error. The sample has other DNA sequences that encode this CDR3 too. CDR3 sequence (DNA): TGTGCCACCTGGGATGGGCTCGCCCTATATAGTAGCGATTGGATCAAGACGTTT. Amino acid sequence: CATWDGLALYSSDWIKTF. This rearrangement joins TRGV4 to TRGJP2. TCRdb supplies no J gene; here it was assigned by aligning the nucleotide sequence to germline. The CDR3 consists of 18 residues. The germline V gene encodes CDR1 EGSTGY and CDR2 YDSYTSSV.

To note about this clone: This likely stems from a read error, as it lies one base from a far larger clone. Distinct nucleotide sequences in the sample also encode this CDR3. The gene calls are TRGV8 and TRGJ1 or TRGJ2. J was trimmed by 3 bases and V by 1 base; bases with no gene match: 6. The CDR3 sequence is 14 residues long. Germline V CDR1 and CDR2: VENAVY, YDSYNSRV. The CDR3: CATWDRTCYYKKLF. For the CDR3, the DNA is TGTGCCACCTGGGATAGAACATGTTATTATAAGAAACTCTTT.

As for this clone: The protein held in TCRdb is that of a much larger clone and does not match this DNA's translation at residue 4, likely because of a read error; the protein shown is translated from the DNA. The chain combines TRGV3 with TRGJ1 or TRGJ2. CDR3 length equals 14 residues. CDR1 is VTNTFY, CDR2 YDVSTARD, per germline (reference sequence). This CDR3 reads CATRDSAYYYKKLF. CDR3 sequence (DNA): TGTGCCACCCGGGACAGTGCGTATTATTATAAGAAACTCTTT.

Concerning this clone itself: TCRdb's protein for this DNA is that of a much larger clone and differs from the translation at residue 5, likely a read error; the protein shown is the DNA translation. Other DNA sequences of this sample code for an identical CDR3. The chain joins TRGV2 to TRGJ1 or TRGJ2. Germline trimming cut 4 bases from V and 9 bases from J; bases unmatched to any gene: 9. The length of the CDR3 is 12 residues. Germline values: CDR1 EGSNGY, CDR2 YDSYNSKV. Written as DNA, the CDR3 is TGTGCCACCTGGGAAGGGTCCAGTAAGAAACTCTTT. Residues: CATWEGSSKKLF.

Only a few counts were recorded for this clone. Since a far larger clone is one base different, this is likely a read error. Other DNA sequences in this sample translate to the same CDR3. This rearrangement joins TRGV9 to TRGJ1 or TRGJ2. Assignment of the J gene here rests on matching the DNA to germline, because TCRdb gives none. The CDR3 is made up of 14 amino acids. Germline V gene data show CDR1 as GITISATS and CDR2 as ISYDGTV (reference sequence). The CDR3 loop reads CALWEVGHYYKKLF. The CDR3 coding sequence is TGTGCCTTGTGGGAGGTGGGACATTACTATAAGAAACTCTTT.

This clone was counted a few times. The protein given by TCRdb reflects a much larger clone and differs at residue 10 from this DNA's translation, likely from a read error; the protein shown is the DNA's translation. The chain couples TRGV9 to TRGJP. TCRdb leaves out the J gene; it was filled in here by matching the DNA to germline. The J segment lost 12 bases and the V segment lost 2 bases, leaving 13 bases of the junction unmatched. CDR1 is GITISATS and CDR2 is ISYDGTV in the germline V gene (reference sequence). There are 17 residues in the CDR3. CDR3 coding DNA: TGTGCCTTGTGGGAGGCCCGGGGAAAGTCGGGCAAAAAAATCAAGGTATTT. It yields the protein CALWEARGKSGKKIKVF.

By its share, this clone is medium-sized. The same CDR3 can be traced to other DNA sequences in this sample. The chain carries TRGV9 and TRGJP. This CDR3 has 17 amino acids. Germline V gene lookup returns CDR1 GITISATS and CDR2 ISYDGTV (reference sequence). The trim removed 0 bases at V and 7 bases at J, leaving 6 bases unmatched. CDR3 sequence: CALWEVPGELGKKIKVF. DNA of the CDR3: TGTGCCTTGTGGGAGGTGCCGGGGGAGTTGGGCAAAAAAATCAAGGTATTT.

This clone was seen only a few times. The TCRdb protein comes from a much larger clone and disagrees with this DNA's translation at residue 5, likely due to a read error; the protein given here is derived from the DNA. For the V gene the call is TRGV3; the J gene has no call. In germline, CDR1 is VTNTFY, CDR2 YDVSTARD (reference sequence). There are 11 residues in the CDR3. Here the CDR3 reads CATWGRRCKLF. Written as DNA, the CDR3 is TGTGCCACCTGGGGCAGGCGTTGCAAACTCTTT.

A word on this clone: A single base is all that separates this from a far larger clone, so a read error is likely. Distinct nucleotide sequences in the sample also encode this CDR3. The chain combines TRGV9 with TRGJP. Here the J gene came from matching the DNA to germline, since TCRdb omits it. Trimming cost V 1 base and J 7 bases; bases outside gene matches: 10. This CDR3 has 18 residues. Germline V gene data show CDR1 as GITISATS and CDR2 as ISYDGTV (reference sequence). The CDR3 bases are TGTGCCTTGTGGGAGGTACTCGAGGTCGAGTTGGGCAAAAAAATCAAGGTATTT. As protein: CALWEVLEVELGKKIKVF.

This clone has only a few counts. The mismatch at residue 2 between this DNA's translation and the TCRdb protein of a much larger clone likely reflects a read error; the protein shown is translated from the DNA. The chain is built from TRGV8 and TRGJP2. As TCRdb names no J gene, one was assigned here on the basis of a DNA match to germline. The CDR3 covers 14 residues. Germline CDR1 and CDR2: VENAVY and YDSYNSRV. CDR3 sequence (DNA): TGTACCACCTGGGATAAGAGTAGTGATTGGATCAAGACGTTT. It translates to CTTWDKSSDWIKTF.

This clone has only a few counts. The protein recorded in TCRdb matches a much larger clone and deviates from this DNA's translation at residue 7, suggesting a read error; the protein here is obtained by translating the DNA. The V gene is TRGV3, but the J gene lacks a call. The CDR3 is 9 residues long. Per germline, CDR1 VTNTFY and CDR2 YDVSTARD (reference sequence). The CDR3 bases are TGTGCCGCGGATTATAAGGAACTCTTT. This gives the protein CAADYKELF.

On this clone itself: A single base is all that separates this from a far larger clone, so a read error is likely. Other DNA variants within this sample encode the same CDR3. V is TRGV8 and J is TRGJ1 or TRGJ2. The ends lost 4 bases at V and 3 bases at J; junction bases unmatched: 9. This CDR3 contains 14 residues. CDR1 and CDR2 from the germline V gene are VENAVY and YDSYNSRV. The CDR3 protein is CATWDSTSYYKKLF. The CDR3 coding sequence is TGTGCCACCTGGGACAGTACGAGTTATTATAAGAAACTCTTT.

This clone has a count of ten or more. The protein TCRdb gives is from a much larger clone and does not agree with this DNA's translation at residue 6, likely a read error; the protein shown here comes from the DNA. This chain uses TRGV4 with TRGJ1 or TRGJ2. TCRdb supplies no J gene; here it was assigned by aligning the nucleotide sequence to germline. Germline V CDR1 and CDR2: EGSTGY, YDSYTSSV. V lost 5 bases and J lost 4; bases outside the gene matches: 11. The CDR3 has 14 residues. CDR3 DNA sequence: TGTGCCACCTGGGCCGCCAAGAAATATTATAAGAAACTCTTT. Translation gives CATWAAKKYYKKLF.

This clone was detected only a few times. TCRdb's protein, taken from a much larger clone, differs from this DNA's translation at residue 8, likely owing to a read error; the protein displayed comes from the DNA. The chain links TRGV3 to TRGJP1. TCRdb does not report a J gene; here it was assigned by matching the DNA to germline references. J was trimmed by 12 bases and V by 3 bases; bases with no gene match: 7. The CDR3 length is 12 residues. The germline V gene encodes CDR1 VTNTFY and CDR2 YDVSTARD (reference sequence). The CDR3 DNA sequence: TGTGCCACCTGGGACCGAGGTGGGTTCAAGATATTT. Protein: CATWDRGGFKIF.